This T cell receptor (beta chain) stems from a study of blood T cell repertoires in COVID-19. Study information: Samples came from the United States, Italy and Spain, spanning acute and convalescent COVID-19. Sources were T cells, B-cell-depleted T cells, or PBMCs; the material itself was cDNA or gDNA.

This CDR3 has 16 amino acids. Deletions cut 0 bases from V and 0 bases from J, with 10 bases between. Germline V gene sequence: CDR1 MNHEY, CDR2 SVGAGI. Under the authors' procedure: How many nucleated cells were present was estimated from reference gene primer amplification. The method was immunoSEQ multiplex PCR; TCRdb's version includes in-frame clones alone and lacks a portion of them. The V and J calls and the clone size are those of that table, but D and trimming were determined from the DNA. The sample has about 87,000 clones, around 87% seen once. V and J are TRBV6-5 and TRBJ2-3; D gene unclear. Material: peripheral blood. The receptor comes from a human donor with acute or convalescent COVID-19. The donor label of this sample is uncertain. CDR3 DNA: TGTGCCAGCAGTTACTCGGGTATGACTAGCACAGATACGCAGTATTTT. Translation gives CASSYSGMTSTDTQYF.